These 14 T cell receptor beta chains share one sample of origin, sequenced in a study of PD-L1 blockade in urothelial cancer. Measured with immunoSEQ multiplex PCR; TCRdb has only the in-frame clones, and not every one. The table includes 90,000 to 120,000 clones, 91% detected once. The sequencing here drew on PBMCs, taken around atezolizumab (anti-PD-L1) treatment. These receptors were collected from a woman over 75 with urothelial cancer.

The chain uses TRBV25-1 and TRBJ2-2; TRBD2 might be the D (6 bases). The length of the CDR3 is 15 residues. Deletions cut 2 bases from V and 4 bases from J, with 11 bases between. Germline V lookup: CDR1 MGHDK, CDR2 SYGVNS. The CDR3 protein is CASSEGGTLTGELFF. CDR3 nucleotide sequence: TGTGCCAGCAGTGAAGGGGGGACGCTCACCGGGGAGCTGTTTTTT.

V usage is TRBV6-6 and J usage is TRBJ2-7; 7 bases fit TRBD2. The V gene's germline CDR1 is MNHNY and CDR2 SVGAGI (reference sequence). The J segment lost 1 base and the V segment lost 6 bases, leaving 6 bases of the junction unmatched. CDR3 size: 14 residues. The CDR3 nucleotides are TGTGCCAGCAGCCCTGACGGGGGGTCCTACGAGCAGTACTTC. Its translation: CASSPDGGSYEQYF.

The rearrangement uses TRBV7-6 and TRBJ1-1; D may be TRBD1 (6 bases). The CDR3 consists of 14 residues. V shed 5 bases and J shed 2 bases, with 12 bases lying between them. From germline, CDR1 is SGHVS and CDR2 FNYEAQ. CDR3 bases: TGTGCCAGCAGCCTGGGACATACAAACACTGAAGCTTTCTTT. Translating it yields CASSLGHTNTEAFF.

This chain connects TRBV7-9 to TRBJ2-3; possible D gene TRBD1, 5 bases. V shed 5 bases and J shed 1 base, with 16 bases lying between them. Germline CDR1 is SEHNR and CDR2 is FQNEAQ (reference sequence). There are 16 residues in the CDR3. The CDR3 reads CASSLKDIRGTDTQYF. The CDR3 bases are TGTGCCAGCAGCCTCAAGGACATACGGGGCACAGATACGCAGTATTTT.

This chain connects TRBV6-6 to TRBJ2-7, with TRBD2 matching over 7 bases. The CDR3 runs to 16 residues. Germline V CDR1 and CDR2: MNHNY, SVGAGI (reference sequence). Trimming cost V 6 bases and J 3 bases; bases outside gene matches: 14. The CDR3 loop is CASRTETGTILYEQYF. For the CDR3, the DNA is TGTGCCAGCAGGACAGAGACCGGGACTATCCTCTACGAGCAGTACTTC.

The chain employs TRBV6-5 and TRBJ2-2, with D perhaps matching TRBD1 (5 bases). Germline CDR1 reads MNHEY; CDR2 reads SVGAGI. V lost 9 bases, J lost 6 bases, and 11 bases lay in between. The CDR3 length is 12 residues. CDR3 in DNA: TGTGCCAGTAACCAGGGTTCCGGGGAGCTGTTTTTT. It yields the protein CASNQGSGELFF.

As regards this clone: Additional DNA sequences in this sample encode the identical CDR3. V is TRBV18 and J is TRBJ1-1; D unresolved. Trimming took 6 bases from V and 1 from J, leaving 9 bases between them. Looked up from germline, CDR1 is KGHSH and CDR2 is LQKENI. There are 13 residues in the CDR3. CDR3 sequence: CASSLDKNTEAFF. The CDR3 DNA reads as TGTGCCAGCTCCCTCGACAAGAACACTGAAGCTTTCTTT. Full variable domain (outside the CDR3, taken from reference TRBV18 and TRBJ1-1): NAGVMQNPRHLVRRRGQEARLRCSPMKGHSHVYWYRQLPEEGLKFMVYLQKENIIDESGMPKERFSAEFPKEGPSILRIQQVVRGDSAAYFCASSLDKNTEAFFGQGTRLTVV.

The chain carries TRBV6-6 and TRBJ1-5, with 9 bases fitting TRBD1. CDR3 length: 15 residues. Per germline, CDR1 MNHNY and CDR2 SVGAGI (reference sequence). The ends lost 6 bases at V and 5 bases at J; junction bases unmatched: 8. The CDR3 DNA follows: TGTGCCAGCAGCCCCACGGGACAGGGTTATCAGCCCCAGCATTTT. Residues: CASSPTGQGYQPQHF.

This chain joins TRBV6-5 and TRBJ2-2, with 9 bases matching TRBD1. The CDR3 is 15 residues long. The germline V gene encodes CDR1 MNHEY and CDR2 SVGAGI. After removal of 6 bases from V and 2 bases from J, the junction contained 4 bases not matched to a gene. In nucleotides, the CDR3 is TGTGCCAGCAGAACGGGACAGGGAAACACCGGGGAGCTGTTTTTT. Translated: CASRTGQGNTGELFF.

V is TRBV2 and J is TRBJ2-1, with 7 positions matching TRBD2. The CDR3 is 12 residues long. V was pared by 6 bases and J by 8 bases, with 4 bases of the junction left unmatched. Germline loops: CDR1 SNHLY, CDR2 FYNNEI. This CDR3 reads CASRGGVDEQFF. DNA for the CDR3: TGTGCCAGCAGGGGAGGGGTGGATGAGCAGTTCTTC.

This chain uses TRBV6-6 with TRBJ1-2; 9 positions agree with TRBD1. CDR3 size: 15 residues. J gave up 5 bases and V 4 bases, and 8 bases lay outside the gene matches. CDR1 is MNHNY, CDR2 SVGAGI, per germline (reference sequence). For the CDR3, the DNA is TGTGCCAGCAGTTCACCGGGACAGGGATCTTATGGCTACACCTTC. Residues: CASSSPGQGSYGYTF.

For the CDR3, the DNA is TGCAGCGTTGAAAAGGGGGCGAACACCGGGGAGCTGTTTTTT. It encodes CSVEKGANTGELFF. The J gene is TRBJ2-2, the V gene TRBV29-1; tentative D call: TRBD1 (6 bases). V lost 2 bases to trimming and J lost 0 bases, with 7 bases between them. Looked up from germline, CDR1 is SQVTM and CDR2 is ANQGSEA. This CDR3 region has 14 residues.

The rearrangement joins TRBV9 to TRBJ2-5; maybe TRBD1 (5 bases). CDR1 is SGDLS and CDR2 is YYNGEE in the germline V gene. CDR3 length equals 13 residues. V lost 4 bases and J lost 2, with 9 bases in between. The CDR3 region is CASSQTDQETQYF. Written as DNA, the CDR3 is TGTGCCAGCAGCCAGACAGATCAAGAGACCCAGTACTTC.

This chain connects TRBV4-2 to TRBJ2-7; the match to TRBD2 covers 11 bases. The CDR3 loop spans 16 amino acids. V shed 0 bases, J shed 4 bases, and the junction held 5 bases outside the gene matches. Germline lookup yields CDR1 LGHNA and CDR2 YNFKEQ. Here the CDR3 reads CASSQETSGGWYEQYF. In DNA, the CDR3 is TGTGCCAGCAGCCAAGAAACTAGCGGGGGTTGGTACGAGCAGTACTTC.